A single sample gave rise to the 14 T cell receptor beta chains below, sequenced in a study of cytomegalovirus exposure and HLA in healthy donors. Use of 60 Vbeta and 13 Jbeta primers characterized the PCR. TCRdb's copy holds only in-frame clones and misses some; the assay was immunoSEQ multiplex PCR. The sample contains 100,000 to 150,000 clones, 17% of which appear only once. The material sequenced was PBMCs. All receptors come from a female donor in good health and CMV-seropositive.

This clone was counted only a few times. V gene TRBV7-9 combines with J gene TRBJ1-2; D is perhaps TRBD1 (6 bases). The CDR3 runs to 15 residues. Per germline, CDR1 SEHNR and CDR2 FQNEAQ (reference sequence). The V end was cut by 5 bases, the J end by 4 bases, with 17 bases between. CDR3 loop: CASSPTRTASYGYTF. The DNA of the CDR3 is TGTGCCAGCAGCCCAACACGGACAGCTAGCTATGGCTACACCTTC. The full variable domain, rest sourced from reference TRBV7-9 and TRBJ1-2, is DTGVSQNPRHKITKRGQNVTFRCDPISEHNRLYWYRQTLGQGPEFLTYFQNEAQLEKSRLLSDRFSAERPKGSFSTLEIQRTEQGDSAMYLCASSPTRTASYGYTFGSGTRLTVV.

This chain uses TRBV2 with TRBJ2-7; 7 bases map to TRBD2. Germline V CDR1 and CDR2: SNHLY, FYNNEI. After removal of 5 bases from V and 2 bases from J, the junction contained 6 bases not matched to a gene. This CDR3 is built from 14 residues. Here the CDR3 DNA reads TGTGCCAGCAGTCCCCGACTAGCCCCCTACGAGCAGTACTTC. Amino acids: CASSPRLAPYEQYF. Filled out from reference TRBV2 and TRBJ2-7, the complete variable domain reads EPEVTQTPSHQVTQMGQEVILRCVPISNHLYFYWYRQILGQKVEFLVSFYNNEISEKSEIFDDQFSVERPDGSNFTLKIRSTKLEDSAMYFCASSPRLAPYEQYFGPGTRLTVT.

The gene calls are TRBV2 and TRBJ2-1, with D unresolved. The length of the CDR3 is 11 residues. Germline assignment: CDR1 SNHLY and CDR2 FYNNEI. The V end lost 2 bases, the J end lost 8 bases, and 4 bases lay between the germline ends. The CDR3 spells CASSEFYEQFF. The CDR3 nucleotides are TGTGCCAGCAGTGAATTCTATGAGCAGTTCTTC.

The genes are TRBV7-2 and TRBJ1-1; D not certain. The CDR3 length is 15 residues. Trimming pared 5 bases from V and 5 bases from J, leaving 18 bases between. Germline V gives CDR1 SGHTA, CDR2 FQGNSA. DNA for the CDR3: TGTGCCAGCAGCCCCTATCCGGGCGCGGGAACTGAAGCTTTCTTT. Translation: CASSPYPGAGTEAFF.

The chain links TRBV27 to TRBJ2-3, with 13 bases identical to TRBD2. Germline V gene data show CDR1 as MNHEY and CDR2 as SMNVEV (reference sequence). The CDR3 has 20 residues. V was clipped by 6 bases and J by 2 bases; unmatched bases: 17. The CDR3 region is CASRRYLGTSGNGATDTQYF. CDR3 bases: TGTGCCAGCAGGAGATATCTGGGGACTAGCGGGAACGGGGCCACAGATACGCAGTATTTT.

The chain couples TRBV30 to TRBJ2-7; perhaps TRBD2 as D (5 bases). V lost 4 bases to trimming and J lost 5 bases, with 21 bases between them. The CDR3 spans 15 residues. Germline CDR1 is GTSNPN and CDR2 is SVGIG (reference sequence). Here the CDR3 DNA reads TGTGCCTGGACCGTCGGGGTAGGGTTCCTCCACGAGCAGTACTTC. This gives the protein CAWTVGVGFLHEQYF.

The V and J genes are TRBV2 and TRBJ2-1; maybe TRBD2 (5 bases). V was clipped by 4 bases and J by 9 bases, with 13 bases between them. CDR1 and CDR2 from the germline V gene are SNHLY and FYNNEI. The CDR3 is 13 amino acids. The CDR3 is CASSVMLAGEQFF. The CDR3 DNA sequence: TGTGCCAGCAGTGTTATGCTAGCCGGTGAGCAGTTCTTC.

A few counts support this clone. The V gene is TRBV19, the J gene TRBJ2-1; 7 positions agree with TRBD2. There are 15 residues in the CDR3. Unmatched junction bases numbered 4, after V lost 3 bases and J lost 2 bases. Germline V gene sequence: CDR1 LNHDA, CDR2 SQIVND (reference sequence). CDR3 region: CASSMAGEPYNEQFF. In DNA, the CDR3 is TGTGCCAGTAGTATGGCGGGAGAGCCCTACAATGAGCAGTTCTTC.

The V and J genes are TRBV6-5 and TRBJ1-6; D gene uncertain. Germline V gene sequence: CDR1 MNHEY, CDR2 SVGAGI. Deletions cut 0 bases from V and 11 bases from J, with 8 bases between. The length of the CDR3 is 13 residues. DNA for the CDR3: TGTGCCAGCAGTTACTCTCACCTAACACCCCTCCACTTT. It yields the protein CASSYSHLTPLHF.

The chain has TRBV19 and TRBJ1-1; perhaps TRBD1 as D (5 bases). CDR3 length equals 14 residues. V gave up 5 bases and J gave up 3 bases, with 13 bases separating them. Germline CDR1 LNHDA, CDR2 SQIVND (reference sequence). DNA of the CDR3: TGTGCCAGTAGTTGGAGGGGCGCACACACTGAAGCTTTCTTT. This codes for CASSWRGAHTEAFF.

The CDR3 protein is CASSLGDRGLYGYTF. CDR3 nucleotides: TGTGCCAGCAGCTTGGGGGACAGGGGACTCTATGGCTACACCTTC. The rearrangement joins TRBV5-4 to TRBJ1-2; 10 nucleotides align to TRBD1. CDR1 SGHNT and CDR2 YYREEE come from the germline V gene (reference sequence). The V and J ends lost 0 bases and 4 bases, in that order; junction bases with no gene match: 3. This CDR3 region has 15 residues.

This clone has more than one count but fewer than ten. The chain links TRBV6-5 to TRBJ2-1; TRBD2 agrees at 8 bases. Germline V CDR1 and CDR2: MNHEY, SVGAGI. V lost 7 bases and J lost 5; bases outside the gene matches: 4. This CDR3 has 13 amino acids. This CDR3 reads CASKSGGNNEQFF. The CDR3 DNA follows: TGTGCCAGCAAGTCGGGAGGGAACAATGAGCAGTTCTTC.

The chain has TRBV2 and TRBJ1-6; TRBD1 matches at 9 bases. The CDR3 is 14 amino acids. V dropped 6 bases and J dropped 5; count of bases not matched to a gene: 2. From germline, CDR1 is SNHLY and CDR2 FYNNEI. CDR3 protein: CASRRDRDNSPLHF. DNA for the CDR3: TGTGCCAGCAGACGGGACAGGGATAATTCACCCCTCCACTTT.

The chain links TRBV19 to TRBJ2-3; tentative D call: TRBD2 (5 bases). V was pared by 5 bases and J by 2 bases, with 17 bases between. CDR1 LNHDA and CDR2 SQIVND come from the germline V gene (reference sequence). CDR3 length: 16 amino acids. As DNA, the CDR3 is TGTGCCAGTAGTGTACTCCCTGGCGGGTACACAGATACGCAGTATTTT. Protein: CASSVLPGGYTDTQYF.